This T cell receptor (beta chain) derives from a study of neurological immune-mediated disorders. The CDR3 contains 16 residues. V lost 4 bases, J lost 5 bases, and 10 bases stayed unmatched. Germline assignment: CDR1 SGHTA and CDR2 FQGTGA. This clonotype has ten or more counts. With 10-nucleotide random UMIs included, cDNA was synthesized by 5'RACE. TCRdb called the 5' RACE reads again in MiXCR, with one record for every CDR3 protein. The repertoire includes approximately 87,000 distinct CDR3 sequences, roughly 14% of them detected once, and about 6.8% sits in the top ten. The healthy controls volunteered at a blood bank in Maryland, USA.

The chain has TRBV7-3 and TRBJ2-3; TRBD1 aligns across 9 bases. The TCR originated in a woman between 45 and 60 years old in good health. The sequenced material came from PBMCs. The CDR3 sequence: CASSSMGGQGRDTQYF. Written as DNA, the CDR3 is TGTGCCAGCAGCTCAATGGGGGGACAGGGAAGAGATACGCAGTATTTT.